The clone carrying this T cell receptor beta chain was seen more than once but under ten times. Germline CDR1 reads KGHSH; CDR2 reads LQKENI. The germline V and J ends were trimmed by 3 bases and 3 bases, with 14 bases remaining between them. The CDR3 length is 15 residues. TCRdb fed the reads into MiXCR, producing one record per CDR3 protein. The table records some 450,000 distinct CDR3 sequences, roughly 30% of them present only once. The sample belongs to a study of T cell repertoires in cytomegalovirus infection. This chain joins TRBV18 and TRBJ2-5; TRBD2 might be the D (5 bases). The receptor comes from a human donor in good health (CMV status not recorded). Some clones in this sample may be carry-over from other donors' samples. Source material: PBMCs. In DNA, the CDR3 is TGTGCCAGCTCACCGGTTGGACTGGCTAAAGAGACCCAGTACTTC. Translation gives CASSPVGLAKETQYF.